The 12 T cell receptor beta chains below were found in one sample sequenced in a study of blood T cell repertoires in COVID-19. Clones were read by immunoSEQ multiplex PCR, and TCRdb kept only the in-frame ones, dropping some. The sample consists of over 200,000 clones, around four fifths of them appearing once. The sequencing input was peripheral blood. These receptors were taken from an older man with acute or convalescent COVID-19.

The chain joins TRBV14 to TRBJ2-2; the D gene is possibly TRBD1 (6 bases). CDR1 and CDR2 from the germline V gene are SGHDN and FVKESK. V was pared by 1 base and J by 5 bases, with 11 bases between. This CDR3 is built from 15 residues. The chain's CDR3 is CASSQATGMTGELFF. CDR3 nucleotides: TGTGCCAGCAGCCAAGCAACAGGGATGACCGGGGAGCTGTTTTTT.

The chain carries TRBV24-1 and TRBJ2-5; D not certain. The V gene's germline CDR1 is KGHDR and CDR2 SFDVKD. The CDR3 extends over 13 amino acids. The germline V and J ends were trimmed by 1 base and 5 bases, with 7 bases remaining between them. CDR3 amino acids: CATSDFLGETQYF. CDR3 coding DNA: TGTGCCACCAGTGATTTCCTCGGGGAGACCCAGTACTTC.

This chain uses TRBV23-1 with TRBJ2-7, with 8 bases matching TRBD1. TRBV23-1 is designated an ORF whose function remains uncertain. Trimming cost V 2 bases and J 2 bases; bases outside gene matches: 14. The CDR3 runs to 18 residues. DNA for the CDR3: TGCGCCAGCAGTCAAGTGGAGACAGGGGCTAGTAAGACCTACGAGCAGTACTTC. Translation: CASSQVETGASKTYEQYF.

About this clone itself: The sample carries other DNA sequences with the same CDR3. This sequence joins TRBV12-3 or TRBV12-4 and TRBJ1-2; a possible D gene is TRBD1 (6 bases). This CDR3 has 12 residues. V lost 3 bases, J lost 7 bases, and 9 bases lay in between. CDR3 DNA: TGTGCCAGCAGTTTGCAGGGGTTTGGCTACACCTTC. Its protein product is CASSLQGFGYTF.

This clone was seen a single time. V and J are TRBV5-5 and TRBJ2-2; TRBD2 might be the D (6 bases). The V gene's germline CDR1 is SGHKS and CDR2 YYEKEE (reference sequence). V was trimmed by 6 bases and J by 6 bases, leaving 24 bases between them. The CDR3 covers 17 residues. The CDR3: CASISRVGEEAAGELFF. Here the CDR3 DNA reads TGTGCCAGCATCTCGCGCGTGGGGGAGGAGGCGGCCGGGGAGCTGTTTTTT.

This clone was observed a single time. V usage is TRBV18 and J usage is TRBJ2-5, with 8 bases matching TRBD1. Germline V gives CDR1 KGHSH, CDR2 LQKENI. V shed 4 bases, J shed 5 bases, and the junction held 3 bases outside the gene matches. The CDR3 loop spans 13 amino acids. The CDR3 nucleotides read TGTGCCAGCTCACACACAGGGGGTGAGACCCAGTACTTC. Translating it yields CASSHTGGETQYF.

DNA of the CDR3: TGTGCCAGCACGACCCGAGGACAGGGTAGCTACGAGCAGTACTTC. This encodes CASTTRGQGSYEQYF. V is TRBV11-2 and J is TRBJ2-7, with TRBD1 matching over 8 bases. The trim removed 7 bases at V and 3 bases at J, leaving 11 bases unmatched. The CDR3 loop spans 15 amino acids. Germline CDR1 SGHAT, CDR2 FQNNGV.

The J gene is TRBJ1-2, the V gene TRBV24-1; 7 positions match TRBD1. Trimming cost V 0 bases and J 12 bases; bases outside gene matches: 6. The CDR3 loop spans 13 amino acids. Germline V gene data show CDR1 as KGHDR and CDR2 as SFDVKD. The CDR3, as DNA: TGTGCCACCAGTGATTTGCCAGGGACAGACCACACCTTC. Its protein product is CATSDLPGTDHTF.

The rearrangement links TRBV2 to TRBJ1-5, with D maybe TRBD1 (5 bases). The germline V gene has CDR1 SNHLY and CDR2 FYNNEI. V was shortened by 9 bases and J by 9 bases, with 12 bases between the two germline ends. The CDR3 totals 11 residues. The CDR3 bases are TGTGCCAGTGGGGGGTCGGGGCCCCAGCATTTT. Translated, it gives CASGGSGPQHF.

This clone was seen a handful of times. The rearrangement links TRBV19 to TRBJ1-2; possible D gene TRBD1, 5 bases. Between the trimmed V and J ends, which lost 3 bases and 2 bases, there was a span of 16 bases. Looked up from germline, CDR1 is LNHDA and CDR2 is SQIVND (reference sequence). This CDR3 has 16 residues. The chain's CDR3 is CASSIQGKPGNYGYTF. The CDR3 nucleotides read TGTGCCAGTAGTATCCAGGGTAAGCCTGGGAACTATGGCTACACCTTC.

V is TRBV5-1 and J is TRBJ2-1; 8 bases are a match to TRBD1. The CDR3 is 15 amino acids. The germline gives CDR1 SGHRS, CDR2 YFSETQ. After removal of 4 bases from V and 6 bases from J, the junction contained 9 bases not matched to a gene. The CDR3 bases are TGCGCCAGCAGCGCCGACAGGGGTCGTCTCAATGAGCAGTTCTTC. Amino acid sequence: CASSADRGRLNEQFF.

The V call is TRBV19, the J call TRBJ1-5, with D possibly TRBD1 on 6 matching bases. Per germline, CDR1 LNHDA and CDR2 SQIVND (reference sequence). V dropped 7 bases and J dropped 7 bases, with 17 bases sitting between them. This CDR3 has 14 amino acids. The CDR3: CASTDDRIVQPQHF. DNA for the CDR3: TGTGCCAGTACCGACGACAGGATAGTCCAGCCCCAGCATTTT.